One sample yielded the 5 T cell receptor beta chains listed below, sequenced in a study of Graves' ophthalmopathy and Graves' hyperthyroidism. RNA transcripts served as template for amplifying TCR beta CDR3 sequences. After a first-round RT-PCR with HTBI primers, a second-round multiplex PCR was run. In TCRdb, the multiplex PCR reads were re-called with MiXCR into one record per CDR3 protein. This sample yields about 640,000 distinct CDR3 sequences, of which about 38% are seen a single time; over 2.5% belongs to the top ten. Sequenced: peripheral blood. Every receptor here comes from an adult man with Graves' ophthalmopathy.

The rearrangement uses TRBV6-5 and TRBJ2-7; unclear D gene. The V gene lost 0 bases and the J gene lost 0 bases, with 6 bases spanning the gap. The CDR3 spans 14 residues. Germline CDR1 and CDR2: MNHEY and SVGAGI. The CDR3 DNA sequence: TGTGCCAGCAGTTACTCCGAGGTCTCCTACGAGCAGTACTTC. Its protein product is CASSYSEVSYEQYF.

On this clonotype: The junction differs from germline at one of its ends, possibly a read error. This sequence joins TRBV5-1 and TRBJ2-5, with D tentatively TRBD1 (6 bases). The CDR3 runs 14 residues. Germline values: CDR1 SGHRS, CDR2 YFSETQ. The CDR3 is CASSAGTSQEAQYF. In DNA, the CDR3 is TGTGCCAGCAGCGCCGGGACATCTCAAGAGGCCCAGTACTTC.

The table lists this clonotype with many counts. This chain connects TRBV6-5 to TRBJ1-2; 7 nucleotides line up with TRBD1. Germline lookup yields CDR1 MNHEY and CDR2 SVGAGI. This CDR3 is 13 amino acids long. V shed 11 bases and J 1 base; nucleotides not matched to a gene: 7. The CDR3 region has the DNA TGTGCCGTCCGGGACAGTGTTAACTATGGCTACACCTTC. Residues: CAVRDSVNYGYTF.

This chain links TRBV12-3 or TRBV12-4 with TRBJ2-2; 9 positions match TRBD2. The CDR3 consists of 15 residues. V lost 1 base to trimming and J lost 6 bases; unmatched junction nucleotides: 3. The DNA of the CDR3 is TGTGCCAGCAGTTTAGATAGCGGGAGCTCCGGGGAGCTGTTTTTT. Amino acids: CASSLDSGSSGELFF.

The J gene is TRBJ1-1, the V gene TRBV25-1, with 9 nucleotides matching TRBD1. The CDR3 has 14 amino acids. V shed 11 bases, J shed 0 bases, and the junction held 7 bases outside the gene matches. Germline V gene data show CDR1 as MGHDK and CDR2 as SYGVNS. In DNA form, the CDR3 reads TGTGCCTGGAACAGGGGGCACCTGAACACTGAAGCTTTCTTT. Translation: CAWNRGHLNTEAFF.